This is a list of T cell receptor beta chains from one sample in a study of shared clonotypes between healthy human individuals. Sequencing was performed with immunoSEQ multiplex PCR; in TCRdb, only in-frame clones are kept and a portion is missing. The sample comprises 550,000 to 600,000 clones, about 80% of which are singletons, and around 12% rests with the top ten. The sequenced sample consisted of PBMCs. These receptors originate from a woman aged 40 to 50 in good health. Some clones in this sample may be carry-over from other donors' samples. CDR3s include the opening cysteine and the closing phenylalanine or tryptophan. The D gene is left open where the match is weak. Clone size appears in some rows only: once, few, many, or a class for an expanded clone.

NA	TRBV5-1	few	TRBJ2-1	CASSEYNEQFF	TGCGCCAGCAGCGAGTACAATGAGCAGTTCTTC
NA	TRBV30	once	TRBJ2-5	CAWSVPPGAIQETQYF	TGTGCCTGGAGTGTCCCGCCAGGGGCCATCCAAGAGACCCAGTACTTC
NA	TRBV14	few	TRBJ1-6	CASSQTYNSPLHF	TGTGCCAGCAGCCAAACTTATAATTCACCCCTCCACTTT
NA	TRBV15	NA	TRBJ1-5	CATSRDPLRGNQPQHF	TGTGCCACCAGCAGAGATCCCCTCCGGGGCAATCAGCCCCAGCATTTT
NA	TRBV7-2	NA	TRBJ2-7	CASSFRQEGDYEQYF	TGTGCCAGCAGCTTCCGCCAGGAGGGCGACTACGAGCAGTACTTC
NA	TRBV7-2	NA	TRBJ2-3	CASSGWDTQYF	TGTGCCAGCAGTGGCTGGGATACGCAGTATTTT
NA	TRBV6-1	NA	TRBJ2-7	CASSGQAGLYEQYF	TGTGCCAGCAGTGGACAGGCGGGCCTCTACGAGCAGTACTTC
NA	TRBV5-4	NA	TRBJ1-2	CASSLEGYGYTF	TGTGCCAGCAGCTTGGAGGGCTATGGCTACACCTTC
TRBD2	TRBV6-4	NA	TRBJ2-1	CASTQTSGGDNEQFF	TGTGCCAGCACCCAGACTAGCGGAGGGGACAATGAGCAGTTCTTC
TRBD2	TRBV5-4	many	TRBJ2-1	CASSGTSSYNEQFF	TGTGCCAGCAGCGGGACTAGCTCCTACAATGAGCAGTTCTTC
NA	TRBV2	few	TRBJ2-7	CATHGGRAVRVHEQYF	TGTGCCACCCACGGGGGCCGAGCGGTAAGGGTCCACGAGCAGTACTTC
NA	TRBV5-4	NA	TRBJ1-5	CASIGQPQHF	TGTGCCAGCATAGGACAGCCCCAGCATTTT
NA	TRBV4-1	NA	TRBJ1-6	CASSRGGEGTPLHF	TGCGCCAGCAGCCGGGGAGGGGAGGGTACACCCCTCCACTTT
NA	TRBV5-4	NA	TRBJ2-1	CASSLVGGNEQFF	TGTGCCAGCAGTTTAGTGGGGGGCAATGAGCAGTTCTTC
NA	TRBV19	NA	TRBJ2-7	CASSMDSSRGSQYF	TGTGCCAGTAGTATGGACAGTAGTCGGGGGTCGCAGTACTTC
NA	TRBV4-1	NA	TRBJ2-2	CASSPRSGPNTGELFF	TGCGCCAGCAGCCCACGGTCAGGGCCGAACACCGGGGAGCTGTTTTTT
NA	TRBV7-9	NA	TRBJ1-4	CASSKQGGEKLFF	TGTGCCAGCAGTAAACAGGGAGGTGAAAAACTGTTTTTT
NA	TRBV5-1	NA	TRBJ2-2	CASSYAPRGTTGELFF	TGCGCCAGCAGCTACGCCCCTAGGGGGACTACCGGGGAGCTGTTTTTT
NA	TRBV29-1	NA	TRBJ2-7	CSAAGAGSSYEQYF	TGCAGCGCCGCGGGGGCGGGGAGCTCCTACGAGCAGTACTTC
TRBD2	TRBV7-8	NA	TRBJ2-7	CASSPRTSGSLYEQYF	TGTGCCAGCAGCCCTCGGACTAGCGGGAGCCTCTACGAGCAGTACTTC
NA	TRBV5-4	many	TRBJ1-1	CASSGGLWGTEAFF	TGTGCCAGCAGCGGGGGACTGTGGGGTACTGAAGCTTTCTTT
TRBD2	TRBV10-3	once	TRBJ2-5	CAISSAGAQETQYF	TGTGCCATCAGTAGTGCGGGAGCCCAAGAGACCCAGTACTTC
NA	TRBV30	NA	TRBJ2-7	CALEGERREQYF	TGTGCGTTGGAAGGGGAGCGACGGGAGCAGTACTTC
TRBD2	TRBV6-4	many	TRBJ2-1	CASSREREGPDEQFF	TGTGCCAGCTCTAGAGAGCGGGAGGGCCCGGATGAGCAGTTCTTC
TRBD2	TRBV7-8	NA	TRBJ2-1	CASSSTSGRGRAYNEQFF	TGTGCCAGCAGCTCTACTAGCGGGAGAGGTCGTGCCTACAATGAGCAGTTCTTC
NA	TRBV2	NA	TRBJ1-5	CASQGANRNQPQHF	TGTGCCAGCCAAGGCGCGAACAGGAATCAGCCCCAGCATTTT
NA	TRBV7-3	NA	TRBJ2-3	CASSLGDSTDTQYF	TGTGCCAGCAGCTTAGGGGATAGCACAGATACGCAGTATTTT
NA	TRBV28	NA	TRBJ2-7	CASGTPGHSYEQYF	TGTGCCAGCGGGACCCCGGGACACTCATACGAGCAGTACTTC